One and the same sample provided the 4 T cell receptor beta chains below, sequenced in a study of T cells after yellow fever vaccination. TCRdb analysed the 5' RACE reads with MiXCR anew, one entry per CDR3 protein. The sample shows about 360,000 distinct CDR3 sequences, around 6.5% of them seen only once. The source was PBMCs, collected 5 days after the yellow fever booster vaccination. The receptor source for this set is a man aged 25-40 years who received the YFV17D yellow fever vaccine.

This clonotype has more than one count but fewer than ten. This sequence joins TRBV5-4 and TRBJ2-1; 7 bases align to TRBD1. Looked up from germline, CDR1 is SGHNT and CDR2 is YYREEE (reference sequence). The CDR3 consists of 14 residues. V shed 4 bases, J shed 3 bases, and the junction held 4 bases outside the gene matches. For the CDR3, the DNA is TGTGCCAGCAGCGCCGGGACAGACTACAATGAGCAGTTCTTC. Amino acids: CASSAGTDYNEQFF.

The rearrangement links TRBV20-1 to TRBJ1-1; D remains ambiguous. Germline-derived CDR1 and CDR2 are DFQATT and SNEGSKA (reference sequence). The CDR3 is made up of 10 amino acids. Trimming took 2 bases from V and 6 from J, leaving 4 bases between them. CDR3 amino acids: CSARRAEAFF. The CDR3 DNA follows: TGCAGTGCTAGAAGGGCTGAAGCTTTCTTT.

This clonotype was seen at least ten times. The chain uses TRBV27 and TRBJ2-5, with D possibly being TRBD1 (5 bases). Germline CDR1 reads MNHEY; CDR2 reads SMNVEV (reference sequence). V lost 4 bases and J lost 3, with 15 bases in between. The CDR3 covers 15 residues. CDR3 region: CASSSYFPGKETQYF. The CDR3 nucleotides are TGTGCCAGCAGTTCATATTTTCCAGGGAAAGAGACCCAGTACTTC.

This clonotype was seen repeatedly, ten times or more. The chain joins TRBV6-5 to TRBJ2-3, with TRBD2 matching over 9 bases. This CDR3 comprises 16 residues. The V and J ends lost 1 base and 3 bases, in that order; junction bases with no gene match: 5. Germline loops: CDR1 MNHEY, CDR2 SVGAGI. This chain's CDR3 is CASSYFLAGVTDTQYF. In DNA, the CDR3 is TGTGCCAGCAGTTACTTCTTAGCGGGAGTAACAGATACGCAGTATTTT.